This TCR beta chain was observed in a study of blood T cell repertoires in COVID-19. Study details: Specimens from acute and convalescent COVID-19 originated in the United States, Italy and Spain. The analysed material was cDNA or gDNA that came from T cells, B-cell-depleted T cells, or PBMCs.

In the original analysis: Reference gene primer amplification gave estimated nucleated cell counts. The assay was immunoSEQ multiplex PCR, and TCRdb's table has in-frame clones only and misses some. V, J and clone size are taken as reported in that table, and D and trimming were inferred from the DNA itself. The sample records 200,000 to 250,000 clones, 75% to 85% being singletons. Seattle participants joined during active infection and were tracked over time. The germline gives CDR1 DFQATT, CDR2 SNEGSKA (reference sequence). Deletions cut 3 bases from V and 3 bases from J, with 12 bases between. The CDR3 extends over 14 amino acids.

This clonotype originated in a woman in her sixties or seventies with COVID-19, enrolled during active disease. The sequenced sample consisted of peripheral blood. The chain couples TRBV20-1 to TRBJ2-1, with D possibly matching TRBD2 (6 bases). The CDR3 DNA reads as TGCAGTGCTAGTTCGGGAGAGGACTACAATGAGCAGTTCTTC. It encodes CSASSGEDYNEQFF.